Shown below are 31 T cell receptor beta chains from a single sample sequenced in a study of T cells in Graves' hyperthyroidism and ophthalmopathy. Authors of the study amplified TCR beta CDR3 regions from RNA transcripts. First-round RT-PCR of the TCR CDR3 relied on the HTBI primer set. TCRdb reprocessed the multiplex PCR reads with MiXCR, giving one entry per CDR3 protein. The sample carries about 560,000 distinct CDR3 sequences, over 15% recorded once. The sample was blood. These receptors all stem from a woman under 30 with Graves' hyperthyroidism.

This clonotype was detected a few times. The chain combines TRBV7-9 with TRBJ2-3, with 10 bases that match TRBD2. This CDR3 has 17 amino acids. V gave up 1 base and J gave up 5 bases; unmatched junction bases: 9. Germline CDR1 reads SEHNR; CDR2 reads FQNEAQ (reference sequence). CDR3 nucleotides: TGTGCCAGCAGCTTAGGGGGGCTAGCGGGGGCCAGAGATACGCAGTATTTT. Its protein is CASSLGGLAGARDTQYF.

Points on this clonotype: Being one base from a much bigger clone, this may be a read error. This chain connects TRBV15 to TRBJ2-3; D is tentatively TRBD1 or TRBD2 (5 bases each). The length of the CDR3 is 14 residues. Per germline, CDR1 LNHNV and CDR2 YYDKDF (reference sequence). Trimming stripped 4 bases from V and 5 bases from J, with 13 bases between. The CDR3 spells CATSMGPYIDTQYF. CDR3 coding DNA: TGTGCCACCAGCATGGGACCCTACATAGATACGCAGTATTTT.

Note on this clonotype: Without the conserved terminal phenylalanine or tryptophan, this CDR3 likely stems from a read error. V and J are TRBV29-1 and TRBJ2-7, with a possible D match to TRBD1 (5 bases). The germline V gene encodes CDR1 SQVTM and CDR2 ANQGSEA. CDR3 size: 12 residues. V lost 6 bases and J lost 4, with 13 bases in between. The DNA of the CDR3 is TGCAGCGTGGAAAGGACACCTTACGAGCAGTACCTC. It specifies CSVERTPYEQYL.

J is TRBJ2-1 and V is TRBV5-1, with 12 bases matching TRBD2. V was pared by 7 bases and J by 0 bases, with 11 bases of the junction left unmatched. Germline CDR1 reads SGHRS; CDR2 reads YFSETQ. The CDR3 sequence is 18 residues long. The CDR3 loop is CASGWGTSGFSSYNEQFF. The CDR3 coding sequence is TGCGCCAGCGGGTGGGGGACTAGCGGGTTTAGCTCCTACAATGAGCAGTTCTTC.

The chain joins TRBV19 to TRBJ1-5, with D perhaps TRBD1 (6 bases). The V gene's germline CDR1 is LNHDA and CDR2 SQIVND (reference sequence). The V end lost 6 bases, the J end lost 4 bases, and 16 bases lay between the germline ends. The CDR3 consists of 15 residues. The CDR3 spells CASSPQGTRNQPQHF. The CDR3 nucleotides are TGTGCCAGTAGCCCTCAGGGGACCCGAAATCAGCCCCAGCATTTT.

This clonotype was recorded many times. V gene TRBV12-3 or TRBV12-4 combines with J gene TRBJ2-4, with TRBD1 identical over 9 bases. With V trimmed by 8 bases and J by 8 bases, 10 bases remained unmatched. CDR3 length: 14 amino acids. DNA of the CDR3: TGTGCCAGCCGAACCGGGACAGGGCTAGACATTCAGTACTTC. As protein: CASRTGTGLDIQYF.

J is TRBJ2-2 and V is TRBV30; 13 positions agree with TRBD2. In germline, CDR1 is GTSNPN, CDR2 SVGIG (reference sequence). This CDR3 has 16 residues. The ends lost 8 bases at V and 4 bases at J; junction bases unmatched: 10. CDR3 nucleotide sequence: TGTGCCGGGACCCGACTAGCGGGAGGCCTCACCGGGGAGCTGTTTTTT. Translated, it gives CAGTRLAGGLTGELFF.

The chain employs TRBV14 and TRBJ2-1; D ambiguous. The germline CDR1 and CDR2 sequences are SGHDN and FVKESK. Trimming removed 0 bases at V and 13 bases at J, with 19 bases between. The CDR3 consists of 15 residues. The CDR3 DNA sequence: TGTGCCAGCAGCCAAGAAACACTACCGAATTCCCGACAGTTCTTC. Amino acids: CASSQETLPNSRQFF.

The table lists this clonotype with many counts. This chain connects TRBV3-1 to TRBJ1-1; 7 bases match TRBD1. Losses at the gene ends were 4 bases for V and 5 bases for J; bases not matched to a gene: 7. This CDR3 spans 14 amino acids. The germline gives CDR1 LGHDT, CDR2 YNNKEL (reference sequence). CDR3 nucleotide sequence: TGTGCCAGCAGCCTCACAGGGGAAGGTACTGAAGCTTTCTTT. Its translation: CASSLTGEGTEAFF.

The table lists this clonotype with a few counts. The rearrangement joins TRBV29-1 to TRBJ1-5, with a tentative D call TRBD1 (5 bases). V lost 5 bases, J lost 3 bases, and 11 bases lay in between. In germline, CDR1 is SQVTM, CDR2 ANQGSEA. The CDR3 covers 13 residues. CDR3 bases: TGCAGCGTTCAGGGCTCCCTCAATCAGCCCCAGCATTTT. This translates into CSVQGSLNQPQHF.

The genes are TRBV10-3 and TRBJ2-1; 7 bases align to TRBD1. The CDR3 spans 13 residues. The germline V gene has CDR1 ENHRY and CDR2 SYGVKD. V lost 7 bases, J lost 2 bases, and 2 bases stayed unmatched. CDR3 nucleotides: TGTGCCATCAAGGGGGCCCCCTACAATGAGCAGTTCTTC. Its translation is CAIKGAPYNEQFF.

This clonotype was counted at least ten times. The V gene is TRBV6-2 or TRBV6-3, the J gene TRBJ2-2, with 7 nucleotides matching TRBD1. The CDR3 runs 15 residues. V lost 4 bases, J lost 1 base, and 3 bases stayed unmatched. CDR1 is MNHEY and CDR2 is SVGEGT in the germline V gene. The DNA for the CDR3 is TGTGCCAGCAGTTCCGGGACAGTGAACACCGGGGAGCTGTTTTTT. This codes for CASSSGTVNTGELFF.

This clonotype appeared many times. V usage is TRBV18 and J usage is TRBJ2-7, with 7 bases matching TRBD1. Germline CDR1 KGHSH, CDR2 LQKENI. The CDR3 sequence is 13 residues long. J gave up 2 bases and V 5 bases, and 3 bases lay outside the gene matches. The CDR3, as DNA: TGTGCCAGCTCAGACGGGACAGCCTACGAGCAGTACTTC. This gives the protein CASSDGTAYEQYF.

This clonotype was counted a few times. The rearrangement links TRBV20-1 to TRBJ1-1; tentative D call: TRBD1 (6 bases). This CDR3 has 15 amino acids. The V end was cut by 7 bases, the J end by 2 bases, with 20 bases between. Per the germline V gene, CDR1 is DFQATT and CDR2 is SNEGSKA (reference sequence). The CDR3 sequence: CSVRSADRVNTEAFF. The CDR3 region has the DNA TGCAGTGTAAGGAGTGCGGACAGAGTAAACACTGAAGCTTTCTTT.

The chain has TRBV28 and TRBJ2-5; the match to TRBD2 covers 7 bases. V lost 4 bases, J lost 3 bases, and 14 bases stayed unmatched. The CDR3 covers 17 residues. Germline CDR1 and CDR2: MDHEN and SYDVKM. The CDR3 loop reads CASSSSPPGLPEETQYF. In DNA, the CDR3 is TGTGCCAGCAGTTCATCCCCTCCGGGACTACCGGAAGAGACCCAGTACTTC.

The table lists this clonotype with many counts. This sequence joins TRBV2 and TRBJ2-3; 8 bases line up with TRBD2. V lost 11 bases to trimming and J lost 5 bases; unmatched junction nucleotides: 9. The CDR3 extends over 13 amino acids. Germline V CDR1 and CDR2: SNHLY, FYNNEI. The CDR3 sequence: CAGRTSPGDTQYF. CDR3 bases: TGTGCCGGTCGGACTAGCCCAGGAGATACGCAGTATTTT.

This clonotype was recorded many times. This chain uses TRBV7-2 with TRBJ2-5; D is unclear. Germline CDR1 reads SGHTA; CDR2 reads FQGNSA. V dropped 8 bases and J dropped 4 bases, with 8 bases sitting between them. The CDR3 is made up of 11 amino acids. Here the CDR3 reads CASSALETQYF. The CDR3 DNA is TGTGCCAGCTCGGCGCTAGAGACCCAGTACTTC. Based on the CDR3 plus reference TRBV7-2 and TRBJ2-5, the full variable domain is GAGVSQSPSNKVTEKGKDVELRCDPISGHTALYWYRQSLGQGLEFLIYFQGNSAPDKSGLPSDRFSAERTGGSVSTLTIQRTQQEDSAVYLCASSALETQYFGPGTRLLVL.

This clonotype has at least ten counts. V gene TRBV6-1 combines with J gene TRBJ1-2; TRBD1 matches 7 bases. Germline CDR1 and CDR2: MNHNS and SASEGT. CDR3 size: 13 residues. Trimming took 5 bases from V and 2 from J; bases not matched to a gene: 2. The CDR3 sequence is CASSTTGNYGYTF. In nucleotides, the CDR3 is TGTGCCAGCAGTACGACAGGGAACTATGGCTACACCTTC.

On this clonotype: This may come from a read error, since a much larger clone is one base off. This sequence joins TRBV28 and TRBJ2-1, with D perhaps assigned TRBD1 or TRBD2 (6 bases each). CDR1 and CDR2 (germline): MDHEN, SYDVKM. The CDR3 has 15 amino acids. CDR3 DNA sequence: TGTGGCTCCATTTTCATGGGGGGCCCCTACAATGAGCAGTTCTTC. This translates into CGSIFMGGPYNEQFF.

The CDR3, as DNA: TGTGCCAGCAGCCGAAGCTTTGGGGGGAACACTGAAGCTTTCTTT. Amino acid sequence: CASSRSFGGNTEAFF. The chain combines TRBV12-3 or TRBV12-4 with TRBJ1-1, with D perhaps TRBD1 (5 bases). This CDR3 is built from 15 residues. V shed 6 bases and J shed 1 base, with 15 bases lying between them.

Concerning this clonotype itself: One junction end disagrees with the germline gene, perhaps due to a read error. The CDR3 DNA reads TGTGCCAGCAGTTACTCTGGCGGGGGTTCGTCGTCGAGGACAGGTACGCAGTATTTT. It translates to CASSYSGGGSSSRTGTQYF. The chain has TRBV6-2 or TRBV6-3 and TRBJ2-3; D tentatively fits TRBD1 or TRBD2 (7 bases each). This CDR3 has 19 amino acids. CDR1 and CDR2 (germline): MNHEY, SVGEGT.

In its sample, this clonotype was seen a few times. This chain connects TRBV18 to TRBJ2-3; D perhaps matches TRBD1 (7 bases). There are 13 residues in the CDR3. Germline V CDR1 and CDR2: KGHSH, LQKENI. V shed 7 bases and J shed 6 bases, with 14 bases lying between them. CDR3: CASYSGGKDTQYF. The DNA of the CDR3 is TGTGCCAGCTACTCAGGGGGGAAGGATACGCAGTATTTT.

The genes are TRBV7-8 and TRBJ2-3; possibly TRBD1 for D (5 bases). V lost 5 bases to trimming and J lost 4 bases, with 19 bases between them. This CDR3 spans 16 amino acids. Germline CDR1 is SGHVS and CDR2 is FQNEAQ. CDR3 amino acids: CASSSYRLGRADTQYF. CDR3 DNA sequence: TGTGCCAGCAGCAGTTATAGACTGGGGCGAGCAGATACGCAGTATTTT.

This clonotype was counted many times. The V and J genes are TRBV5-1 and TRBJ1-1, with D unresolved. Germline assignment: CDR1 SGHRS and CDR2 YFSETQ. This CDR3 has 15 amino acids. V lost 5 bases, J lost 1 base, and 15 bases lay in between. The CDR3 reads CASRREELRNTEAFF. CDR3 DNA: TGCGCCAGCAGACGTGAGGAATTGAGGAACACTGAAGCTTTCTTT.

The CDR3 region has the DNA TGTGCCAGCTCATCCCAACGACTAGCGGGAGGTGTAGATACGCAGTATTTT. Translated: CASSSQRLAGGVDTQYF. J is TRBJ2-3 and V is TRBV18; 13 positions match TRBD2. Per the germline V gene, CDR1 is KGHSH and CDR2 is LQKENI. V shed 5 bases and J 5 bases; nucleotides not matched to a gene: 10. This CDR3 has 17 residues.

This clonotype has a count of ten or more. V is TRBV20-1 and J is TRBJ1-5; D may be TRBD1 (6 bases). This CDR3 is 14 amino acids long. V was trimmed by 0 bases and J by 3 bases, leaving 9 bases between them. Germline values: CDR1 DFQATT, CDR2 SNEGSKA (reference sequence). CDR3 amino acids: CSAREGGTNQPQHF. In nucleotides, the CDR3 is TGCAGTGCTAGAGAAGGGGGGACCAATCAGCCCCAGCATTTT.

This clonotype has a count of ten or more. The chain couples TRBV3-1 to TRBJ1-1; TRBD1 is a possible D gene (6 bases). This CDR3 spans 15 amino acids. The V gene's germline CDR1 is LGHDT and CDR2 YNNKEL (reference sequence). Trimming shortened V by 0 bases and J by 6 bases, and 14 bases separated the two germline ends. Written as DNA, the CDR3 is TGTGCCAGCAGCCAAGAAAGCTGGGCAGGGGCTGAAGCTTTCTTT. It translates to CASSQESWAGAEAFF.

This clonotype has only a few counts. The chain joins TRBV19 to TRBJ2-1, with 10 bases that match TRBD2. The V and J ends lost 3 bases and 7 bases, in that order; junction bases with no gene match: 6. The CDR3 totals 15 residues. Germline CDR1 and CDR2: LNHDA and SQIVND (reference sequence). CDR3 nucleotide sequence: TGTGCCAGTAGTATCGTGTCTAGCGGGGGTAATGAGCAGTTCTTC. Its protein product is CASSIVSSGGNEQFF.

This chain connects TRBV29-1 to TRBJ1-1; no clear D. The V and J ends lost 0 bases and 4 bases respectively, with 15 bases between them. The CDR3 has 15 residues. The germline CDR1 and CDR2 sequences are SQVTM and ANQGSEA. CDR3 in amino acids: CSVEDPTGSSTEAFF. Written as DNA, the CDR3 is TGCAGCGTTGAAGATCCTACCGGATCGAGCACTGAAGCTTTCTTT.

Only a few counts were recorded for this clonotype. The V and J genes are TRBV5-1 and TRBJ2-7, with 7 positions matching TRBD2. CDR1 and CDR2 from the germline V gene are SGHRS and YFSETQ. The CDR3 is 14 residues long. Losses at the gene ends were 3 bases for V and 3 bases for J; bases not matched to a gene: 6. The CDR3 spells CASSSGGGLYEQYF. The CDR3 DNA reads TGCGCCAGCAGCTCCGGCGGGGGACTCTACGAGCAGTACTTC.

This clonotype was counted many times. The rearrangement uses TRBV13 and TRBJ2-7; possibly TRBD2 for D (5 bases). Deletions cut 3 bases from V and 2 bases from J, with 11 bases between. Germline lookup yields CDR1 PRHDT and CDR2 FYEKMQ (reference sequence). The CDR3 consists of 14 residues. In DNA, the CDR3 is TGTGCCAGCAGCTTTCTCGGGATTACCTACGAGCAGTACTTC. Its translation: CASSFLGITYEQYF. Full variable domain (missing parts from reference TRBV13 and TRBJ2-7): AAGVIQSPRHLIKEKRETATLKCYPIPRHDTVYWYQQGPGQDPQFLISFYEKMQSDKGSIPDRFSAQQFSDYHSELNMSSLELGDSALYFCASSFLGITYEQYFGPGTRLTVT.